Below are 23 T cell receptor beta chains sequenced from a single sample in a study of shared clonotypes between healthy human individuals. Naive CD8 cells, CD45RO-negative and positively selected for CCR7, excluded terminally differentiated effector memory CD45RA+ cells. Measured with immunoSEQ multiplex PCR; TCRdb has only the in-frame clones, and not every one. This sample has about 2.1 million clones, with approximately 92% found just once. The sequenced material came from naive CD8+ T cells from PBMCs. These receptors were obtained from a man younger than 35 in good health. Some clones in this sample may be carry-over from other donors' samples.

J is TRBJ2-3 and V is TRBV27; 10 bases are shared with TRBD2. V shed 1 base and J 5 bases; nucleotides not matched to a gene: 6. CDR1 is MNHEY and CDR2 is SMNVEV in the germline V gene (reference sequence). The CDR3 runs 16 residues. The CDR3 sequence is CASSLWPLAGEDTQYF. The CDR3 DNA reads TGTGCCAGCAGTTTATGGCCTCTAGCGGGAGAAGATACGCAGTATTTT.

Turning to this clone: The sample holds other DNA sequences that translate to the same CDR3. The rearrangement links TRBV9 to TRBJ2-7; 8 bases fit TRBD1. Germline-derived CDR1 and CDR2 are SGDLS and YYNGEE. The V and J ends lost 0 bases and 5 bases, in that order; junction bases with no gene match: 7. The CDR3 extends over 15 amino acids. The CDR3 sequence: CASSVVGGTGDEQYF. For the CDR3, the DNA is TGTGCCAGCAGCGTAGTAGGCGGGACAGGTGACGAGCAGTACTTC.

V and J are TRBV9 and TRBJ2-1; 13 bases fit TRBD2. The germline gives CDR1 SGDLS, CDR2 YYNGEE. This CDR3 is built from 17 residues. Trimming at V came to 4 bases and at J to 2 bases, leaving 6 bases not matched to a gene. CDR3 sequence reads: CASSLTSGRDAYNEQFF. The DNA of the CDR3 is TGTGCCAGCAGCCTAACTAGCGGGAGGGACGCCTACAATGAGCAGTTCTTC.

As concerns this clone: Given a much more abundant clone one base away, this may be a read error. The chain is built from TRBV7-9 and TRBJ1-5; D is uncertain. Trimming took off 1 base at V and 7 bases at J, with 5 bases between the two ends. CDR3 length equals 12 residues. Per germline, CDR1 SEHNR and CDR2 FQNEAQ (reference sequence). In nucleotides, the CDR3 is TGTGCCAGCAGCTTAGGGGAACAGCCCCAGCATTTT. This translates into CASSLGEQPQHF.

V is TRBV28 and J is TRBJ2-1; a weak D match, TRBD1 (5 bases). V was pared by 5 bases and J by 3 bases, with 14 bases between. Germline V gene data show CDR1 as MDHEN and CDR2 as SYDVKM. This CDR3 has 15 amino acids. CDR3 residues: CASSRKPTGYNEQFF. The DNA for the CDR3 is TGTGCCAGCAGTCGAAAACCTACAGGCTACAATGAGCAGTTCTTC.

The chain links TRBV7-6 to TRBJ1-1; a weak D match, TRBD1 (6 bases). Trimming took off 5 bases at V and 2 bases at J, with 12 bases between the two ends. Per germline, CDR1 SGHVS and CDR2 FNYEAQ. The CDR3 extends over 14 amino acids. The CDR3 DNA sequence: TGTGCCAGCAGCACCGACAGGCAAAACACTGAAGCTTTCTTT. This gives the protein CASSTDRQNTEAFF.

The genes are TRBV28 and TRBJ1-1; D gene ambiguous. The CDR3 contains 16 residues. Germline V CDR1 and CDR2: MDHEN, SYDVKM. The ends were cut back, 6 bases at V and 5 bases at J, with 22 bases in the middle. CDR3 region: CASSQFSEGAGTEAFF. The CDR3 coding sequence is TGTGCCAGCAGCCAATTTTCCGAGGGCGCGGGGACTGAAGCTTTCTTT. The variable domain in full, completed from reference TRBV28 and TRBJ1-1, reads DVKVTQSSRYLVKRTGEKVFLECVQDMDHENMFWYRQDPGLGLRLIYFSYDVKMKEKGDIPEGYSVSREKKERFSLILESASTNQTSMYLCASSQFSEGAGTEAFFGQGTRLTVV.

The genes are TRBV2 and TRBJ2-1; D not resolved. V was shortened by 4 bases and J by 6 bases, with 7 bases between the two germline ends. Germline V gives CDR1 SNHLY, CDR2 FYNNEI. CDR3 size: 12 residues. CDR3 in amino acids: CASSAVGNEQFF. DNA of the CDR3: TGTGCCAGCAGTGCGGTGGGCAATGAGCAGTTCTTC.

The CDR3 sequence is CASRPTGENYGYTF. CDR3 nucleotide sequence: TGCGCCAGCAGGCCTACAGGGGAAAACTATGGCTACACCTTC. The V call is TRBV4-1, the J call TRBJ1-2; 7 nucleotides align to TRBD1. CDR3 size: 14 residues. With V trimmed by 6 bases and J by 2 bases, 6 bases remained unmatched. The germline V gene encodes CDR1 MGHRA and CDR2 YSYEKL.

This clone appeared a few times. The chain employs TRBV2 and TRBJ2-7; D is uncertain. CDR3 length: 12 residues. Per germline, CDR1 SNHLY and CDR2 FYNNEI. V lost 8 bases, J lost 5 bases, and 13 bases lay in between. The CDR3 nucleotides are TGTGCCAGCTGGCGTACAAACCACGAGCAGTACTTC. This translates into CASWRTNHEQYF.

This chain joins TRBV5-5 and TRBJ1-1; possibly TRBD1 for D (6 bases). V lost 6 bases, J lost 1 base, and 13 bases lay in between. The CDR3 extends over 14 amino acids. The germline V gene has CDR1 SGHKS and CDR2 YYEKEE (reference sequence). This CDR3 is CASTWGQRNTEAFF. The CDR3 region has the DNA TGTGCCAGCACCTGGGGGCAGAGGAACACTGAAGCTTTCTTT.

The gene calls are TRBV14 and TRBJ1-2; D unclear. The V end was cut by 4 bases, the J end by 5 bases, with 14 bases between. Germline CDR1 and CDR2: SGHDN and FVKESK. This CDR3 is built from 14 residues. CDR3 in amino acids: CASSLSVGRYGYTF. The CDR3 DNA follows: TGTGCCAGCAGCCTATCTGTGGGGAGGTATGGCTACACCTTC.

The gene calls are TRBV30 and TRBJ1-3, with no clear D. The CDR3 length is 17 residues. Germline assignment: CDR1 GTSNPN and CDR2 SVGIG (reference sequence). V lost 3 bases, J lost 0 bases, and 18 bases lay in between. The CDR3 coding sequence is TGTGCCTGGAGCCTTGATTCTTTTGACTTCTCTGGAAACACCATATATTTT. This encodes CAWSLDSFDFSGNTIYF.

The rearrangement joins TRBV10-3 to TRBJ2-7; D is perhaps TRBD1 or TRBD2 (5 bases each). From germline, CDR1 is ENHRY and CDR2 SYGVKD. The CDR3 covers 15 residues. V was trimmed by 4 bases and J by 0 bases, leaving 13 bases between them. For the CDR3, the DNA is TGTGCCATCAGTGGGGACCCGGACGGCTCCTACGAGCAGTACTTC. It specifies CAISGDPDGSYEQYF.

V usage is TRBV7-9 and J usage is TRBJ2-2; 8 nucleotides align to TRBD2. The CDR3 consists of 13 residues. The V gene end was trimmed by 5 bases and the J gene end by 13 bases; junction bases not matched to a gene: 9. Germline V gene lookup returns CDR1 SEHNR and CDR2 FQNEAQ (reference sequence). CDR3 protein: CASSTGLASGLFF. DNA for the CDR3: TGTGCCAGCAGCACTGGACTAGCATCGGGGCTGTTTTTT.

This clone was found once. This chain links TRBV14 with TRBJ2-1; D is uncertain. The CDR3 consists of 13 residues. V was shortened by 5 bases and J by 10 bases, with 15 bases between the two germline ends. The germline CDR1 and CDR2 sequences are SGHDN and FVKESK. As DNA, the CDR3 is TGTGCCAGCAGCTTTTTCCCTCATACCGAGCAGTTCTTC. It specifies CASSFFPHTEQFF. The full variable domain, rest sourced from reference TRBV14 and TRBJ2-1, is EAGVTQFPSHSVIEKGQTVTLRCDPISGHDNLYWYRRVMGKEIKFLLHFVKESKQDESGMPNNRFLAERTGGTYSTLKVQPAELEDSGVYFCASSFFPHTEQFFGPGTRLTVL.

The J gene is TRBJ1-2, the V gene TRBV6-5; the D is unclear. Trimming stripped 2 bases from V and 4 bases from J, with 17 bases between. The V gene's germline CDR1 is MNHEY and CDR2 SVGAGI. CDR3 length: 16 amino acids. Here the CDR3 reads CASSYGRVSWSYGYTF. The CDR3 DNA reads as TGTGCCAGCAGTTACGGTAGAGTAAGCTGGAGCTATGGCTACACCTTC.

This clone has only one observation. This sequence joins TRBV5-1 and TRBJ2-7; a weak D match, TRBD1 (6 bases). CDR3 length: 15 residues. Germline V lookup: CDR1 SGHRS, CDR2 YFSETQ. Trimming removed 3 bases from V and 7 bases from J, with 20 bases in between. As DNA, the CDR3 is TGCGCCAGCAGCTATACACTCGGGACAACGGGGGAGCAGTACTTC. Protein sequence: CASSYTLGTTGEQYF.

The chain has TRBV27 and TRBJ2-7; 12 nucleotides agree with TRBD1. The CDR3 sequence is 15 residues long. V lost 6 bases and J lost 3; bases outside the gene matches: 6. Germline lookup yields CDR1 MNHEY and CDR2 SMNVEV (reference sequence). The CDR3 coding sequence is TGTGCCAGCAGGTGGGGACAGGGGGCTTACTACGAGCAGTACTTC. Protein sequence: CASRWGQGAYYEQYF.

The J gene is TRBJ2-5, the V gene TRBV5-6; weak D call: TRBD2 (5 bases). The CDR3 runs to 17 residues. In germline, CDR1 is SGHDT, CDR2 YYEEEE. The V gene lost 5 bases and the J gene lost 0 bases, with 20 bases spanning the gap. The CDR3 protein is CASRPEEDQNYQETQYF. Here the CDR3 DNA reads TGTGCCAGCAGGCCAGAGGAGGACCAGAACTACCAAGAGACCCAGTACTTC.

As DNA, the CDR3 is TGTGCCAGCAGCAGCAGGGGGCACGCTGAAGCTTTCTTT. Its translation: CASSSRGHAEAFF. The rearrangement uses TRBV5-4 and TRBJ1-1; TRBD1 agrees at 8 bases. CDR1 and CDR2 from the germline V gene are SGHNT and YYREEE (reference sequence). The length of the CDR3 is 13 residues. V shed 4 bases and J 6 bases; nucleotides not matched to a gene: 5.

The V and J genes are TRBV30 and TRBJ1-1; D might be TRBD1 (5 bases). The CDR3 extends over 14 amino acids. Trimming shortened V by 4 bases and J by 5 bases, and 17 bases separated the two germline ends. Germline-derived CDR1 and CDR2 are GTSNPN and SVGIG (reference sequence). As DNA, the CDR3 is TGTGCCTGGACCCTACCTGGGACGGCGACTGAAGCTTTCTTT. This codes for CAWTLPGTATEAFF.

The V gene is TRBV9, the J gene TRBJ2-1; D is ambiguous. The CDR3 runs 14 residues. With 0 bases removed from V and 4 bases from J, the gap between germline ends came to 8 bases. The germline CDR1 and CDR2 sequences are SGDLS and YYNGEE. The CDR3: CASSVAAEYNEQFF. In DNA, the CDR3 is TGTGCCAGCAGCGTAGCGGCAGAATACAATGAGCAGTTCTTC.